The 32 T cell receptor beta chains in this list originate from one sample, sequenced in a study of T cells after yellow fever vaccination. TCRdb reprocessed the 5' RACE reads via MiXCR and lists one record per CDR3 protein. The table shows more than 350,000 distinct CDR3 sequences, with under 14% occurring only once. The starting material was PBMCs, obtained on the day of the first yellow fever vaccination. All receptors derive from a man between 18 and 29 years old who received the YFV17D yellow fever vaccine.

At least ten counts were recorded for this clonotype. The V call is TRBV5-6, the J call TRBJ2-7, with D perhaps matching TRBD2 (6 bases). The CDR3 spans 17 residues. Per the germline V gene, CDR1 is SGHDT and CDR2 is YYEEEE. Trimming removed 2 bases at V and 0 bases at J, with 18 bases between. DNA for the CDR3: TGTGCCAGCAGCTTTCGCGGGCGGAGGGGAAGCTCCTACGAGCAGTACGTC. Translation: CASSFRGRRGSSYEQYV.

The genes are TRBV11-1 and TRBJ2-1, with 7 nucleotides matching TRBD2. The junction had 5 bases not matched to a gene; V was cut back by 2 bases and J by 1 base. The CDR3 has 16 amino acids. Germline V CDR1 and CDR2: SGHAT, FQDESV (reference sequence). The CDR3 DNA sequence: TGTGCCAGCAGCTTATTCGGAGCGGGGTCCTACAATGAGCAGTTCTTC. Its protein product is CASSLFGAGSYNEQFF.

This clonotype showed up just a few times. The chain carries TRBV14 and TRBJ1-1; TRBD1 agrees at 12 bases. Germline assignment: CDR1 SGHDN and CDR2 FVKESK. The CDR3 extends over 17 amino acids. The V and J ends lost 0 bases and 6 bases, in that order; junction bases with no gene match: 8. This CDR3 is CASSQERDRGPDSEAFF. The DNA of the CDR3 is TGTGCCAGCAGCCAAGAAAGGGACAGGGGGCCCGACTCTGAAGCTTTCTTT. The full variable domain, with the rest looked up from reference TRBV14 and TRBJ1-1, is EAGVTQFPSHSVIEKGQTVTLRCDPISGHDNLYWYRRVMGKEIKFLLHFVKESKQDESGMPNNRFLAERTGGTYSTLKVQPAELEDSGVYFCASSQERDRGPDSEAFFGQGTRLTVV.

This chain links TRBV7-2 with TRBJ2-2; TRBD1 might be the D (6 bases). V gave up 6 bases and J gave up 5 bases, with 10 bases separating them. The CDR3 contains 13 residues. Germline CDR1 and CDR2: SGHTA and FQGNSA. The CDR3 is CASRPQGTGELFF. The CDR3, as DNA: TGTGCCAGCAGACCACAGGGTACCGGGGAGCTGTTTTTT.

The table lists this clonotype with a few counts. The chain has TRBV7-6 and TRBJ2-2; D gene unclear. V lost 1 base and J 6 bases, leaving 6 bases between the germline ends. Germline loops: CDR1 SGHVS, CDR2 FNYEAQ. This CDR3 has 13 residues. CDR3 residues: CASSLEFAGELFF. In nucleotides, the CDR3 is TGTGCCAGCAGCTTAGAATTCGCCGGGGAGCTGTTTTTT.

V usage is TRBV20-1 and J usage is TRBJ2-5; 11 bases fit TRBD1. The CDR3 is 16 amino acids. The germline gives CDR1 DFQATT, CDR2 SNEGSKA (reference sequence). The CDR3, as DNA: TGCTGCTTCTGGGGCATGGGACAGGGGGAGTGGGAGACCCAGTACTTC. Protein sequence: CCFWGMGQGEWETQYF.

This clonotype was counted a few times. The chain recombines TRBV5-1 with TRBJ1-2; tentatively, D is TRBD1 (5 bases). Trimming removed 2 bases at V and 3 bases at J, with 14 bases between. CDR3 size: 15 residues. CDR1 is SGHRS, CDR2 YFSETQ, per germline. In DNA form, the CDR3 reads TGCGCCAGCAGCTTAAACCGGGACGGACACTATGGCTACACCTTC. It encodes CASSLNRDGHYGYTF.

V gene TRBV7-9 combines with J gene TRBJ1-2; no reliable D call. In germline, CDR1 is SEHNR, CDR2 FQNEAQ (reference sequence). CDR3 length: 14 amino acids. The germline V and J ends were trimmed by 1 base and 2 bases, with 8 bases remaining between them. The CDR3 region is CASSLGQENYGYTF. The CDR3, as DNA: TGTGCCAGCAGCTTAGGCCAGGAGAACTATGGCTACACCTTC. Filled out from reference TRBV7-9 and TRBJ1-2, the complete variable domain reads DTGVSQNPRHKITKRGQNVTFRCDPISEHNRLYWYRQTLGQGPEFLTYFQNEAQLEKSRLLSDRFSAERPKGSFSTLEIQRTEQGDSAMYLCASSLGQENYGYTFGSGTRLTVV.

This clonotype was detected a few times. The chain has TRBV6-1 and TRBJ1-5, with D perhaps TRBD1 (6 bases). V shed 0 bases and J shed 9 bases, with 9 bases lying between them. This CDR3 contains 13 residues. From germline, CDR1 is MNHNS and CDR2 SASEGT. The CDR3 region is CASSEATGSPQHF. Here the CDR3 DNA reads TGTGCCAGCAGTGAAGCGACAGGATCGCCCCAGCATTTT.

This clonotype was seen a handful of times. V usage is TRBV9 and J usage is TRBJ2-3; D unclear. The germline CDR1 and CDR2 sequences are SGDLS and YYNGEE. The CDR3 sequence is 12 residues long. The ends were cut back, 0 bases at V and 6 bases at J, with 5 bases in the middle. The CDR3 coding sequence is TGTGCCAGCAGCGTAGTATTCGATACGCAGTATTTT. This codes for CASSVVFDTQYF.

The chain couples TRBV7-9 to TRBJ1-2; the D is unclear. This CDR3 is 14 amino acids long. CDR1 is SEHNR, CDR2 FQNEAQ, per germline (reference sequence). The V and J ends lost 5 bases and 4 bases respectively, with 14 bases between them. The CDR3 is CASSLGRTAYGYTF. CDR3 DNA: TGTGCCAGCAGCCTCGGGCGGACCGCCTATGGCTACACCTTC. Complete variable domain (other parts from reference TRBV7-9 and TRBJ1-2): DTGVSQNPRHKITKRGQNVTFRCDPISEHNRLYWYRQTLGQGPEFLTYFQNEAQLEKSRLLSDRFSAERPKGSFSTLEIQRTEQGDSAMYLCASSLGRTAYGYTFGSGTRLTVV.

In its sample, this clonotype was seen once. Its ends do not fully match the called genes, so a read error is possible. The chain recombines TRBV7-9 with TRBJ2-5; D gene ambiguous. CDR1 is SEHNR, CDR2 FQNEAQ, per germline (reference sequence). The CDR3 covers 13 residues. CDR3 protein: CASSLVIGENQYF. The CDR3, as DNA: TGTGCCAGCAGCTTAGTCATCGGCGAGAACCAGTACTTC.

There are a few counts of this clonotype. The chain uses TRBV29-1 and TRBJ2-3; 10 nucleotides align to TRBD2. CDR3 size: 15 residues. Trimming cost V 2 bases and J 1 base; bases outside gene matches: 3. CDR1 and CDR2 from the germline V gene are SQVTM and ANQGSEA. The CDR3 sequence: CSVETSGARTDTQYF. In DNA, the CDR3 is TGCAGCGTTGAAACTAGCGGGGCCCGCACAGATACGCAGTATTTT.

This chain connects TRBV7-2 to TRBJ2-3, with D possibly being TRBD1 or TRBD2 (6 bases each). Germline lookup yields CDR1 SGHTA and CDR2 FQGNSA. Trimming took off 5 bases at V and 1 base at J, with 13 bases between the two ends. The CDR3 length is 15 residues. CDR3 DNA: TGTGCCAGCAGCGTACAGGGAGGAGGCACAGATACGCAGTATTTT. This translates into CASSVQGGGTDTQYF.

This clonotype was recorded a few times. The J gene is TRBJ1-6, the V gene TRBV12-3 or TRBV12-4; D is ambiguous. The ends were cut back, 2 bases at V and 7 bases at J, with 9 bases in the middle. This CDR3 is 14 amino acids long. The CDR3 sequence is CASSLSGVNSPLHF. The CDR3 DNA reads as TGTGCCAGCAGTTTATCGGGTGTAAATTCACCCCTCCACTTT.

The V call is TRBV9, the J call TRBJ2-1; TRBD2 agrees at 7 bases. Trimming cost V 6 bases and J 8 bases; bases outside gene matches: 11. Germline V CDR1 and CDR2: SGDLS, YYNGEE. CDR3 length equals 14 residues. The chain's CDR3 is CASNPGGGEDEQFF. The CDR3 DNA is TGTGCCAGCAACCCTGGGGGGGGAGAGGATGAGCAGTTCTTC. Full variable domain (remainder filled in from reference TRBV9 and TRBJ2-1): DSGVTQTPKHLITATGQRVTLRCSPRSGDLSVYWYQQSLDQGLQFLIQYYNGEERAKGNILERFSAQQFPDLHSELNLSSLELGDSALYFCASNPGGGEDEQFFGPGTRLTVL.

This clonotype was observed a handful of times. The V gene is TRBV4-3, the J gene TRBJ2-5, with 7 bases fitting TRBD2. The ends lost 1 base at V and 1 base at J; junction bases unmatched: 12. This CDR3 has 18 residues. The V gene's germline CDR1 is LGHNA and CDR2 YSLEER. CDR3 bases: TGCGCCAGCAGCCAAGTGGGCGGGGGAGACCTCCTCCAAGAGACCCAGTACTTC. Amino acid sequence: CASSQVGGGDLLQETQYF.

V gene TRBV5-6 combines with J gene TRBJ1-2, with D possibly being TRBD1 (5 bases). Trimming left V 4 bases short and J 8 bases short, with 15 bases between. The CDR3 covers 13 residues. Germline V gives CDR1 SGHDT, CDR2 YYEEEE. CDR3 coding DNA: TGTGCCAGCAGCCGTTGGGGCTCTAACGGCTACACCTTC. Its protein product is CASSRWGSNGYTF.

This clonotype was picked up a small number of times. The chain uses TRBV6-5 and TRBJ2-1; no reliable D call. Looked up from germline, CDR1 is MNHEY and CDR2 is SVGAGI. The CDR3 runs to 15 residues. V lost 2 bases to trimming and J lost 1 base, with 9 bases between them. The CDR3 nucleotides are TGTGCCAGCAGTTACAGGATAGAATCCTACAATGAGCAGTTCTTC. Translated, it gives CASSYRIESYNEQFF.

This clonotype was observed a few times. V gene TRBV10-3 combines with J gene TRBJ1-5, with D possibly matching TRBD1 (5 bases). V lost 2 bases and J lost 6, with 14 bases in between. CDR1 is ENHRY, CDR2 SYGVKD, per germline. The CDR3 has 15 amino acids. DNA for the CDR3: TGTGCCATCAGTGAGCCCGGGGCGGGGTTTCAGCCCCAGCATTTT. Translated, it gives CAISEPGAGFQPQHF.

This chain uses TRBV6-2 or TRBV6-3 with TRBJ2-3, with D perhaps TRBD2 (7 bases). V was clipped by 4 bases and J by 2 bases, with 16 bases between them. The CDR3 length is 16 residues. Germline CDR1 is MNHEY and CDR2 is SVGEGT. The CDR3 DNA sequence: TGTGCCAGCAGTTCCGACCGGGGGGCCAACACAGATACGCAGTATTTT. This gives the protein CASSSDRGANTDTQYF.

The V call is TRBV5-1, the J call TRBJ2-5; 9 bases match TRBD2. J gave up 1 base and V 1 base, and 2 bases lay outside the gene matches. CDR1 SGHRS and CDR2 YFSETQ come from the germline V gene. This CDR3 spans 15 amino acids. In DNA form, the CDR3 reads TGCGCCAGCAGCTTGCTAGCGGGGCCCCAAGAGACCCAGTACTTC. Amino acid sequence: CASSLLAGPQETQYF.

V is TRBV12-3 or TRBV12-4 and J is TRBJ2-2; the D gene is possibly TRBD1 (6 bases). V lost 5 bases to trimming and J lost 4 bases, with 11 bases between them. This CDR3 has 14 amino acids. The CDR3 loop is CASSNRDGTGELFF. In nucleotides, the CDR3 is TGTGCCAGCAGTAACAGGGACGGCACCGGGGAGCTGTTTTTT.

The chain has TRBV12-3 or TRBV12-4 and TRBJ2-5; D uncertain. This CDR3 is built from 13 residues. The V and J ends lost 1 base and 6 bases respectively, with 9 bases between them. CDR3 sequence (DNA): TGTGCCAGCAGTTTAGGGATAGCACAGACCCAGTACTTC. The encoded protein is CASSLGIAQTQYF.

This clonotype was detected a few times. The chain recombines TRBV12-3 or TRBV12-4 with TRBJ1-3; D unresolved. V lost 5 bases to trimming and J lost 4 bases, with 12 bases between them. This CDR3 contains 14 residues. Here the CDR3 DNA reads TGTGCCAGCAGTGCGTCGGCAGGCGGAAACACCATATATTTT. Encoded protein: CASSASAGGNTIYF.

This clonotype has a handful of counts. This chain links TRBV21-1 with TRBJ1-5; TRBD1, the table's D call, was not compared with the DNA. TRBV21-1 is annotated as a pseudogene. The length of the CDR3 is 17 residues. DNA of the CDR3: TGTGCCAGCAGCAAAGCCGAGGGGAGCAGGGACAATCAGCCCCAGCATTTT. As protein: CASSKAEGSRDNQPQHF.

The V and J genes are TRBV9 and TRBJ2-3; D possibly corresponds to TRBD2 (7 bases). The CDR3 runs 13 residues. Trimming pared 2 bases from V and 7 bases from J, leaving 11 bases between. Germline V gives CDR1 SGDLS, CDR2 YYNGEE. CDR3 loop: CASSVGGAYTQYF. The CDR3 region has the DNA TGTGCCAGCAGCGTGGGGGGGGCGTATACGCAGTATTTT.

This clonotype showed up many times. The V and J genes are TRBV7-3 and TRBJ1-1; D may be TRBD1 (5 bases). Trimming left V 1 base short and J 11 bases short, with 14 bases between. CDR3 length equals 13 residues. The germline V gene encodes CDR1 SGHTA and CDR2 FQGTGA. This chain's CDR3 is CASSLNLGPPAFF. DNA of the CDR3: TGTGCCAGCAGCTTAAACTTGGGGCCGCCGGCTTTCTTT.

This chain joins TRBV18 and TRBJ2-7; D is perhaps TRBD1 (5 bases). Trimming stripped 3 bases from V and 5 bases from J, with 17 bases between. The CDR3 consists of 15 residues. Germline V gives CDR1 KGHSH, CDR2 LQKENI. CDR3 in DNA: TGTGCCAGCTCACCTTCGACAGTCCCCCTGGACGAGCAGTACTTC. Protein sequence: CASSPSTVPLDEQYF.

There are many counts of this clonotype. The V and J genes are TRBV27 and TRBJ1-1, with D possibly matching TRBD1 (5 bases). The germline CDR1 and CDR2 sequences are MNHEY and SMNVEV (reference sequence). Trimming shortened V by 2 bases and J by 2 bases, and 9 bases separated the two germline ends. The CDR3 length is 14 residues. CDR3 nucleotides: TGTGCCAGCAGTTTAGCCAGGGCCAACACTGAAGCTTTCTTT. This translates into CASSLARANTEAFF.

The table lists this clonotype with a few counts. The rearrangement joins TRBV19 to TRBJ1-5; TRBD1 might be the D (6 bases). Trimming cost V 6 bases and J 4 bases, with 16 bases left between them. CDR3 size: 15 residues. The V gene's germline CDR1 is LNHDA and CDR2 SQIVND (reference sequence). The CDR3 sequence: CASRPRGALNQPQHF. The CDR3 coding sequence is TGTGCCAGTAGGCCCCGGGGGGCCCTTAATCAGCCCCAGCATTTT. Complete variable domain (other parts from reference TRBV19 and TRBJ1-5): DGGITQSPKYLFRKEGQNVTLSCEQNLNHDAMYWYRQDPGQGLRLIYYSQIVNDFQKGDIAEGYSVSREKKESFPLTVTSAQKNPTAFYLCASRPRGALNQPQHFGDGTRLSIL.

This clonotype was seen more than once but under ten times. V usage is TRBV3-1 and J usage is TRBJ2-5; 7 nucleotides align to TRBD1. Trimming cost V 3 bases and J 3 bases; bases outside gene matches: 7. The CDR3 is 15 residues long. From germline, CDR1 is LGHDT and CDR2 YNNKEL (reference sequence). The CDR3 spells CASSQRQGWEETQYF. CDR3 coding DNA: TGTGCCAGCAGCCAGAGACAGGGTTGGGAAGAGACCCAGTACTTC.